A selection of T cell receptor beta chains follows, all from one sample in a study of spatial heterogeneity in lung cancer. A single record per CDR3 protein comes from TCRdb applying MiXCR to the 5' RACE reads. The top ten clones hold roughly 26% of a sample with 36,000 or so distinct CDR3 sequences, 5.2% of them seen once. The sample consisted of PBMCs, taken at surgery. Receptors were obtained from a female donor with early-stage non-small cell lung cancer. Each CDR3 is given with its conserved first and last residue. A D gene is named only where the DNA matches it firmly. Only some rows state a clone size, as once, few, many or a class for expanded clones.

clone_size: many
v_call: TRBV3-1
d_call: NA
j_call: TRBJ1-6
cdr3_aa: CASSQGAWGDAYSPLHF
cdr3_nt: TGTGCCAGCAGCCAGGGAGCGTGGGGCGATGCGTATTCACCCCTCCACTTT

clone_size: NA
v_call: TRBV10-3
d_call: TRBD2
j_call: TRBJ2-1
cdr3_aa: CAISDPGDLTSGDNYNEQFF
cdr3_nt: TGTGCCATCAGTGACCCCGGGGACCTGACTAGCGGAGATAACTACAATGAGCAGTTCTTC

clone_size: many
v_call: TRBV4-1
d_call: NA
j_call: TRBJ1-2
cdr3_aa: CASSQLWWTNYGYTF
cdr3_nt: TGCGCCAGCAGCCAATTATGGTGGACTAACTATGGCTACACCTTC

clone_size: many
v_call: TRBV7-2
d_call: TRBD1
j_call: TRBJ2-7
cdr3_aa: CASSLGGQTYEQYF
cdr3_nt: TGTGCCAGCAGCTTAGGGGGACAGACCTACGAGCAGTACTTC

clone_size: many
v_call: TRBV11-2
d_call: NA
j_call: TRBJ1-4
cdr3_aa: CASSPSNEKLFF
cdr3_nt: TGTGCCAGCAGCCCAAGCAATGAAAAACTGTTTTTT

clone_size: many
v_call: TRBV3-1
d_call: NA
j_call: TRBJ2-7
cdr3_aa: CASSHRPAASYEQYF
cdr3_nt: TGTGCCAGCAGCCACCGCCCAGCGGCCTCCTACGAGCAGTACTTC

clone_size: NA
v_call: TRBV4-1
d_call: NA
j_call: TRBJ1-5
cdr3_aa: CASSQVPPSTGQDQPQHF
cdr3_nt: TGCGCCAGCAGCCAAGTTCCCCCCTCTACAGGGCAGGATCAGCCCCAGCATTTT

clone_size: many
v_call: TRBV7-8
d_call: NA
j_call: TRBJ1-3
cdr3_aa: CASSPSRFSGNTIYF
cdr3_nt: TGTGCCAGCAGCCCGTCCCGGTTCTCTGGAAACACCATATATTTT

clone_size: many
v_call: TRBV9
d_call: TRBD2
j_call: TRBJ2-3
cdr3_aa: CASSALIGGGLDTQYF
cdr3_nt: TGTGCCAGCAGCGCCTTAATCGGGGGGGGCCTGGATACGCAGTATTTT

clone_size: many
v_call: TRBV5-1
d_call: NA
j_call: TRBJ2-3
cdr3_aa: CASSSPGVWGTDTQYF
cdr3_nt: TGCGCCAGCAGTTCCCCGGGGGTCTGGGGCACAGATACGCAGTATTTT

clone_size: many
v_call: TRBV5-1
d_call: NA
j_call: TRBJ2-7
cdr3_aa: CASSLVPGTEQYF
cdr3_nt: TGCGCCAGCAGCTTGGTTCCTGGGACCGAGCAGTACTTC

clone_size: many
v_call: TRBV20-1
d_call: NA
j_call: TRBJ2-1
cdr3_aa: CSARVGYNEQFF
cdr3_nt: TGCAGTGCTAGGGTGGGATACAATGAGCAGTTCTTC

clone_size: many
v_call: TRBV14
d_call: TRBD1
j_call: TRBJ1-6
cdr3_aa: CASSQGPGQGIRNSPLHF
cdr3_nt: TGTGCCAGCAGCCAAGGGCCGGGACAGGGGATTCGGAATTCACCCCTCCACTTT

clone_size: NA
v_call: TRBV20-1
d_call: NA
j_call: TRBJ2-7
cdr3_aa: CSAPRQASAYEQYF
cdr3_nt: TGCAGTGCTCCCCGACAGGCCTCTGCCTACGAGCAGTACTTC

clone_size: many
v_call: TRBV5-5
d_call: NA
j_call: TRBJ1-2
cdr3_aa: CASSLLPEGYTF
cdr3_nt: TGTGCCAGCAGCTTGCTGCCAGAAGGCTACACCTTC

clone_size: many
v_call: TRBV2
d_call: TRBD1
j_call: TRBJ1-6
cdr3_aa: CASSGTGTGRSPLHF
cdr3_nt: TGTGCCAGCAGTGGAACTGGGACAGGACGATCACCCCTCCACTTT